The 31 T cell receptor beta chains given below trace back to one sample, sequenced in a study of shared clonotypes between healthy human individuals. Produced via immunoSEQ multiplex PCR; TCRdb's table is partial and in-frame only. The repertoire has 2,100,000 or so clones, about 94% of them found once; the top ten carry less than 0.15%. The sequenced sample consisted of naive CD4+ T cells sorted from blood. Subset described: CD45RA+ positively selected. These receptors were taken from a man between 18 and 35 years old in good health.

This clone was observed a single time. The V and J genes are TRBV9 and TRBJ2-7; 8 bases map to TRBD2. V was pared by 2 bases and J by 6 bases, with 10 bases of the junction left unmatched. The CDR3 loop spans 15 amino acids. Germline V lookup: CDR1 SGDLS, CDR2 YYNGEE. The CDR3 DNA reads TGTGCCAGCAGCGTTTCGGGACTAGGCGGGCGCGAGCAGTACTTC. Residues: CASSVSGLGGREQYF.

Here the CDR3 reads CASSLLTGKVNEQFF. The CDR3 DNA is TGTGCCAGCAGTCTCCTGACAGGGAAGGTAAATGAGCAGTTCTTC. This chain connects TRBV9 to TRBJ2-1; 7 bases are a match to TRBD1. Germline trimming cut 5 bases from V and 7 bases from J; bases unmatched to any gene: 12. The CDR3 has 15 residues. Germline CDR1 is SGDLS and CDR2 is YYNGEE. The whole variable domain, remainder taken from reference TRBV9 and TRBJ2-1, is DSGVTQTPKHLITATGQRVTLRCSPRSGDLSVYWYQQSLDQGLQFLIQYYNGEERAKGNILERFSAQQFPDLHSELNLSSLELGDSALYFCASSLLTGKVNEQFFGPGTRLTVL.

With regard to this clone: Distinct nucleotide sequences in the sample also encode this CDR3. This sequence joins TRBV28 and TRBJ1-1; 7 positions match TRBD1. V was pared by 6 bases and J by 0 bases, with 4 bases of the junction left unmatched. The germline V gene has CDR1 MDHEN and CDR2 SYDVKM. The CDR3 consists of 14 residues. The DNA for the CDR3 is TGTGCCAGCAGGGGGGGGACAGTGAACACTGAAGCTTTCTTT. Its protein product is CASRGGTVNTEAFF.

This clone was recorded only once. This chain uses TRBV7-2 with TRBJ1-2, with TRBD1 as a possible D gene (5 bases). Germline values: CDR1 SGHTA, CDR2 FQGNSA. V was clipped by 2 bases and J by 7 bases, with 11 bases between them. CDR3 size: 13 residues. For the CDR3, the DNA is TGTGCCAGCAGCTTATTGGGGGAGCGTGGCTACACCTTC. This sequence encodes CASSLLGERGYTF.

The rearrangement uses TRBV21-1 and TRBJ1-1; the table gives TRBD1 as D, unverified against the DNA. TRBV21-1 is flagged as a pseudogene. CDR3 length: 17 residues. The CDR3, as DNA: TGTGCCAGCAGCAAAAGGACAGGGGGCCGTGGGAACACTGAAGCTTTCTTT. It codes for CASSKRTGGRGNTEAFF.

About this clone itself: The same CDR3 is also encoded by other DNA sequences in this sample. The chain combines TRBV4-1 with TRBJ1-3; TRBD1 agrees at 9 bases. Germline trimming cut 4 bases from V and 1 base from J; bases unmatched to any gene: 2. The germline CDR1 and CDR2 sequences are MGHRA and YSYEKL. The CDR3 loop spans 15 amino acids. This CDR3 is CASSPGQGSGNTIYF. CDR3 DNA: TGCGCCAGCAGCCCCGGACAGGGGTCTGGAAACACCATATATTTT.

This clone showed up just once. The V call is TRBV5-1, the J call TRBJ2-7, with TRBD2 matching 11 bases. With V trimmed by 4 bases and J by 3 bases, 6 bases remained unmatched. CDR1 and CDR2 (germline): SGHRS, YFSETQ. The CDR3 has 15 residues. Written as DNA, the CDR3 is TGCGCCAGCAGCCCGAGACTAGCGGGGTACTACGAGCAGTACTTC. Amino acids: CASSPRLAGYYEQYF. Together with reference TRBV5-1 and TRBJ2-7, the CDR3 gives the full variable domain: KAGVTQTPRYLIKTRGQQVTLSCSPISGHRSVSWYQQTPGQGLQFLFEYFSETQRNKGNFPGRFSGRQFSNSRSEMNVSTLELGDSALYLCASSPRLAGYYEQYFGPGTRLTVT.

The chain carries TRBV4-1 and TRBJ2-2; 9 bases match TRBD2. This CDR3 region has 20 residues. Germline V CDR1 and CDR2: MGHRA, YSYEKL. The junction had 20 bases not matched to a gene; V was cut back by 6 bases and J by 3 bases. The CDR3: CASSPPPGSSGRGDTGELFF. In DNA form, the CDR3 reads TGCGCCAGCAGTCCCCCCCCGGGGAGTAGCGGGAGAGGGGACACCGGGGAGCTGTTTTTT.

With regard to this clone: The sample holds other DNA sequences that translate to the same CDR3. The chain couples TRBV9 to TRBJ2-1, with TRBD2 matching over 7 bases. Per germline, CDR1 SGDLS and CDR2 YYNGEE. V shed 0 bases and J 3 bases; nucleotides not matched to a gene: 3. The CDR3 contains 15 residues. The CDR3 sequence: CASSVAGGLYNEQFF. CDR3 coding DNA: TGTGCCAGCAGCGTAGCGGGAGGCCTCTACAATGAGCAGTTCTTC.

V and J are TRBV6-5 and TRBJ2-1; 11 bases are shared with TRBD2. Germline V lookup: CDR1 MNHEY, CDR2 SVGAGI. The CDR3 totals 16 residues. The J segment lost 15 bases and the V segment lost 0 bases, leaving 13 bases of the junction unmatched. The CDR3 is CASSYSGGATSGSLFF. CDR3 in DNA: TGTGCCAGCAGTTACTCGGGTGGGGCCACTAGCGGGAGTCTGTTCTTC.

CDR3 amino acids: CASSLVSPGTGKNEQFF. CDR3 nucleotides: TGCGCCAGCAGCTTGGTGTCCCCCGGGACAGGGAAAAATGAGCAGTTCTTC. The chain couples TRBV5-1 to TRBJ2-1; 9 bases are shared with TRBD1. This CDR3 is built from 17 residues. CDR1 and CDR2 (germline): SGHRS, YFSETQ. After removal of 0 bases from V and 7 bases from J, the junction contained 11 bases not matched to a gene.

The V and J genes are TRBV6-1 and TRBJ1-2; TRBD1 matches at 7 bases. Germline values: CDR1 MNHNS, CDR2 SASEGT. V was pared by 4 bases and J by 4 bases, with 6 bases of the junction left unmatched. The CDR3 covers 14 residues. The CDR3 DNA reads TGTGCCAGCAGTGTAGGGGGCGACGGCTATGGCTACACCTTC. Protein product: CASSVGGDGYGYTF.

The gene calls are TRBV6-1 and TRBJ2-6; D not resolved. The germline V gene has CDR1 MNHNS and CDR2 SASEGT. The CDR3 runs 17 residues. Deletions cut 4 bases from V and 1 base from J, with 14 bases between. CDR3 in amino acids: CASSAKTGSSGANVLTF. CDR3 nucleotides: TGTGCCAGCAGTGCAAAGACCGGGTCTTCTGGGGCCAACGTCCTGACTTTC.

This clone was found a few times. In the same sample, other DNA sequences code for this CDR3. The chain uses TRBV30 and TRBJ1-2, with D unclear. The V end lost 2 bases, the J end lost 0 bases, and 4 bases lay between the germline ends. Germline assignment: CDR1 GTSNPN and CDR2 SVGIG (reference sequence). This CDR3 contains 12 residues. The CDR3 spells CAWSPTNYGYTF. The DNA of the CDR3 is TGTGCCTGGAGTCCCACTAACTATGGCTACACCTTC.

The CDR3: CASSSRRESTEAFF. DNA of the CDR3: TGTGCCAGTAGTAGCAGAAGGGAGTCTACTGAAGCTTTCTTT. V usage is TRBV19 and J usage is TRBJ1-1; D gene ambiguous. Germline V gene lookup returns CDR1 LNHDA and CDR2 SQIVND (reference sequence). The length of the CDR3 is 14 residues. V dropped 4 bases and J dropped 5 bases, with 14 bases sitting between them. Full variable domain (outside the CDR3, taken from reference TRBV19 and TRBJ1-1): DGGITQSPKYLFRKEGQNVTLSCEQNLNHDAMYWYRQDPGQGLRLIYYSQIVNDFQKGDIAEGYSVSREKKESFPLTVTSAQKNPTAFYLCASSSRRESTEAFFGQGTRLTVV.

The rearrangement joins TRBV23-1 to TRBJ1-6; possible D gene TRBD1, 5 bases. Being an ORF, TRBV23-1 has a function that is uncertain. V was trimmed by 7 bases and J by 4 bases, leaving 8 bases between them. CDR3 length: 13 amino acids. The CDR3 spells CASNRKYNSPLHF. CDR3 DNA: TGCGCCAGCAACAGGAAATATAATTCACCCCTCCACTTT.

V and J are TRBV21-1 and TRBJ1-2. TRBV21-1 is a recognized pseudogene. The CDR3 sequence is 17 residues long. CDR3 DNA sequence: TGTGCCAGCAGCCGTGGGACTCCCGAAGAGAAGGACTATGGCTACACCTTC. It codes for CASSRGTPEEKDYGYTF.

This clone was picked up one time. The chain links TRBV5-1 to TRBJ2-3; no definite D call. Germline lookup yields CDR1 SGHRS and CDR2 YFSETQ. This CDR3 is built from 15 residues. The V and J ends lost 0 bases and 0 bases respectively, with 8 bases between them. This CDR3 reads CASSLEATSTDTQYF. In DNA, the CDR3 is TGCGCCAGCAGCTTGGAAGCGACTAGCACAGATACGCAGTATTTT.

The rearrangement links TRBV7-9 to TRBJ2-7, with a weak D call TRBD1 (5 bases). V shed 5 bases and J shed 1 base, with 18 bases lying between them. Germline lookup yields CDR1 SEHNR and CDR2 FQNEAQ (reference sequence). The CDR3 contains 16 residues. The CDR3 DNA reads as TGTGCCAGCAGCCCTTTAGGGCAGGGAAGGTCCTACGAGCAGTACTTC. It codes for CASSPLGQGRSYEQYF.

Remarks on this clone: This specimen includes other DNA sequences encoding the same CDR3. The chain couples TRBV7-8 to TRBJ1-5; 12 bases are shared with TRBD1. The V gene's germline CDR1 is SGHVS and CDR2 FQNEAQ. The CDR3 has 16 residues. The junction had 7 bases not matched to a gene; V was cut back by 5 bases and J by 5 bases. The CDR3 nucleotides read TGTGCCAGCAGCCGAGGGACAGGGGGCAGGGATCAGCCCCAGCATTTT. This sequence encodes CASSRGTGGRDQPQHF. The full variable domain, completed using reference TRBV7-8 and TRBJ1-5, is GAGVSQSPRYKVAKRGQDVALRCDPISGHVSLFWYQQALGQGPEFLTYFQNEAQLDKSGLPSDRFFAERPEGSVSTLKIQRTQQEDSAVYLCASSRGTGGRDQPQHFGDGTRLSIL.

The CDR3 DNA sequence: TGCGCCAGCAGCCCGGGACAGGGCTCAGAGCAGTACTTC. The encoded protein is CASSPGQGSEQYF. This chain uses TRBV10-1 with TRBJ2-7; 9 bases align to TRBD1. J was trimmed by 7 bases and V by 6 bases; bases with no gene match: 7. The CDR3 length is 13 residues. Looked up from germline, CDR1 is WNHNN and CDR2 is SYGVQD (reference sequence).

The CDR3 loop reads CASSLFGDRFTGELFF. For the CDR3, the DNA is TGTGCCAGCAGCTTATTTGGGGACCGGTTCACCGGGGAGCTGTTTTTT. The rearrangement uses TRBV7-2 and TRBJ2-2; perhaps D is TRBD1 or TRBD2 (5 bases each). The length of the CDR3 is 16 residues. The germline CDR1 and CDR2 sequences are SGHTA and FQGNSA. Trimming stripped 2 bases from V and 4 bases from J, with 14 bases between.

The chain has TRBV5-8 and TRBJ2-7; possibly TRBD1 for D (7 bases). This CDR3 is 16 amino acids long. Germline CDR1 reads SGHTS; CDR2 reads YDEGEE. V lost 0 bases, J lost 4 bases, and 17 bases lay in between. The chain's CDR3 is CASSLEVVAGGYEQYF. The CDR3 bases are TGTGCCAGCAGCTTGGAGGTTGTGGCAGGGGGGTACGAGCAGTACTTC.

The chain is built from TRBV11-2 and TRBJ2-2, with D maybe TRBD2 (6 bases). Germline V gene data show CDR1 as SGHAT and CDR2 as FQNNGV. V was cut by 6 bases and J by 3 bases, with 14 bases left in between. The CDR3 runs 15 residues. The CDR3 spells CASSRGSRDTGELFF. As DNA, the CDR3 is TGTGCCAGCAGTCGGGGGTCCCGGGACACCGGGGAGCTGTTTTTT. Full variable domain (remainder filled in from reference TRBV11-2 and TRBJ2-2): EAGVAQSPRYKIIEKRQSVAFWCNPISGHATLYWYQQILGQGPKLLIQFQNNGVVDDSQLPKDRFSAERLKGVDSTLKIQPAKLEDSAVYLCASSRGSRDTGELFFGEGSRLTVL.

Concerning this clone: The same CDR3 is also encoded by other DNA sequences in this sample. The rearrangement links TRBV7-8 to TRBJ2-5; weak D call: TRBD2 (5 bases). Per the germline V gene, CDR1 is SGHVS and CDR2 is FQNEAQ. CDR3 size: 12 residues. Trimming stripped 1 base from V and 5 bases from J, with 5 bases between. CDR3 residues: CASSLERETQYF. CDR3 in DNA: TGTGCCAGCAGCTTAGAGCGGGAGACCCAGTACTTC.

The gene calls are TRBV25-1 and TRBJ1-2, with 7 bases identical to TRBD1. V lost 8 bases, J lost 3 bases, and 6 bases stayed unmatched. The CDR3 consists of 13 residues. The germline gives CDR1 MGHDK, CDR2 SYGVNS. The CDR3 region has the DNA TGTGCCAGCTACTCAGACAGGGACTATGGCTACACCTTC. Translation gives CASYSDRDYGYTF.

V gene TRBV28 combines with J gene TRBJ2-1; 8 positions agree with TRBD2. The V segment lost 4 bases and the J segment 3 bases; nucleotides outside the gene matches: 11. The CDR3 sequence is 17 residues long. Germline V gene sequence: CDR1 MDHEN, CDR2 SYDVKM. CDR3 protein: CASSYAATGGNYNEQFF. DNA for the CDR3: TGTGCCAGCAGTTATGCCGCTACGGGGGGGAACTACAATGAGCAGTTCTTC.

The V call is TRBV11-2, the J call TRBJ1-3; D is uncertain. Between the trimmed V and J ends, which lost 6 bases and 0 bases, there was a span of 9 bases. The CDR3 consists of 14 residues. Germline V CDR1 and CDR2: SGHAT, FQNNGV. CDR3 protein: CASRQDGSGNTIYF. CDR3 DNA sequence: TGTGCCAGCAGACAAGACGGCTCTGGAAACACCATATATTTT.

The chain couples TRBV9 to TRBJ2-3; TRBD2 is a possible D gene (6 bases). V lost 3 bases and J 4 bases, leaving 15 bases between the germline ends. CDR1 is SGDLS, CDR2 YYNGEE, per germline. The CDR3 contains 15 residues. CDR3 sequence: CASSGELAFADTQYF. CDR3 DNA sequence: TGTGCCAGCAGCGGGGAACTAGCATTCGCAGATACGCAGTATTTT.

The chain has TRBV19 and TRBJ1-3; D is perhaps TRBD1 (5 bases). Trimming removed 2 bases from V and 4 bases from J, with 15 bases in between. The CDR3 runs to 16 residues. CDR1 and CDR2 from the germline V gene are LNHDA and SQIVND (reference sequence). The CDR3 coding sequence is TGTGCCAGTAGTATAATGGAACCAGGGAGCGGAAACACCATATATTTT. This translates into CASSIMEPGSGNTIYF.

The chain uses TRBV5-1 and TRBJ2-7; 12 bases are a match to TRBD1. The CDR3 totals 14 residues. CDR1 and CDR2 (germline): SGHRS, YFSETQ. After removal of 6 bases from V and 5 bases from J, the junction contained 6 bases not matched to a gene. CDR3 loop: CASIPGTGGHEQYF. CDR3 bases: TGCGCCAGCATTCCCGGGACAGGGGGCCACGAGCAGTACTTC.